Listed below are T cell receptor beta chains from one sample, sequenced in a study of blood T cell repertoires in COVID-19. Assay used: immunoSEQ multiplex PCR; TCRdb lists only in-frame clones, some missing. There are around 93,000 clones in the sample; approximately 80% occur only once, and about 4% lies in the top ten. The sample taken for sequencing was peripheral blood. Every receptor here comes from a man in his 60s with acute or convalescent COVID-19. The CDR3 runs from the conserved cysteine through the conserved F or W. The D gene is left open where the match is weak. The size of a clone is reported for some rows only, either as once, few or many, or as a class for expanded clones.

v_call,d_call,clone_size,j_call,cdr3_nt,cdr3_aa
TRBV6-2/TRBV6-3,NA,NA,TRBJ1-1,TGTGCCAGCAGTTACAGGGGCGCAGCTTTCTTT,CASSYRGAAFF
TRBV19,NA,NA,TRBJ1-2,TGTGCCAGTAGTATAGTAGGAACAGGGAGCTATGGCTACACCTTC,CASSIVGTGSYGYTF
TRBV10-1,TRBD2,NA,TRBJ2-1,TGCGCCAGCAGTGAAGGGCCGCGCGGGAGTGGCAAGGATGAGCAGTTCTTC,CASSEGPRGSGKDEQFF
TRBV7-2,NA,NA,TRBJ1-1,TGTGCCAGCAGCTTAATCACAGGGAACACTGAAGCTTTCTTT,CASSLITGNTEAFF
TRBV3-1/TRBV3-2,NA,NA,TRBJ1-1,TGTGCCAGCAGCCAAGACTGGGGGCGGAACACTGAAGCTTTCTTT,CASSQDWGRNTEAFF
TRBV9,TRBD1,NA,TRBJ1-1,TGTGCCAGCAGCGATGGGACAGGGGGCTATGGGTACACTGAAGCTTTCTTT,CASSDGTGGYGYTEAFF
TRBV10-3,NA,few,TRBJ1-5,TGTGCCATCGGGACAAATCAGCCCCAGCATTTT,CAIGTNQPQHF
TRBV3-1/TRBV3-2,NA,NA,TRBJ1-2,TGTGCCAGCAGCCTTCTCGGGGAGGGGAACTATGGCTACACCTTC,CASSLLGEGNYGYTF
TRBV19,TRBD1,NA,TRBJ2-2,TGTGCCAGTATAGGCAGGGGGCGGGGGGAGCTGTTTTTT,CASIGRGRGELFF
TRBV24-1,NA,NA,TRBJ2-1,TGTGCCACCAGTGATGATCGTGGACTCAATGAGCAGTTCTTC,CATSDDRGLNEQFF
TRBV6-5,NA,NA,TRBJ1-1,TGTGCCAGCAGTTACTCGGAAGCGTCGGGCACTGAAGCTTTCTTT,CASSYSEASGTEAFF
TRBV7-6,NA,NA,TRBJ1-1,TGTGCCAGCAGCTCCAGGGTTATCGATGAAGCTTTCTTT,CASSSRVIDEAFF
TRBV14,NA,NA,TRBJ2-1,TGTGCCAGCAGCCAAGAAACTAGTCGACAGTTCTTC,CASSQETSRQFF
TRBV5-1,NA,NA,TRBJ1-5,TGCGCCAGCAGCCCAGGGTTCGACAATCAGCCCCAGCATTTT,CASSPGFDNQPQHF
TRBV29-1,NA,NA,TRBJ1-1,TGCAGCGTGCACGGAGACCTACTCACTGAAGCTTTCTTT,CSVHGDLLTEAFF
TRBV3-1/TRBV3-2,NA,NA,TRBJ2-3,TGTGCCAGCAGCATACTAGGGGATACGCAGTATTTT,CASSILGDTQYF
TRBV7-9,NA,once,TRBJ1-1,TGTGCCAGCAGCTTCACAGGGAGGGGTCGAGAAGCTTTCTTT,CASSFTGRGREAFF
TRBV4-2,TRBD2,NA,TRBJ2-7,TGTGCCAGCAGCCAGGGGACTAGCGGGGGGGCGGAAGAGCAGTACTTC,CASSQGTSGGAEEQYF
TRBV5-4,NA,NA,TRBJ2-1,TGTGCCAGCAGCTTGGTCGGGAGTAAGAGTGAGCAGTTCTTC,CASSLVGSKSEQFF
TRBV9,NA,NA,TRBJ2-1,TGTGCCAGCAGCGCCGGACAGACTGCATCACATGAGCAGTTCTTC,CASSAGQTASHEQFF
TRBV6-1,NA,NA,TRBJ1-1,TGTGCCAGCAGTGAAGCGGTAGGGGTGAACACTGAAGCTTTCTTT,CASSEAVGVNTEAFF
TRBV24-1,NA,NA,TRBJ1-2,TGTGCCACCAGTGATTTGAGGGGAAGGTACACCTTC,CATSDLRGRYTF